This T cell receptor (beta chain) was sequenced during a study of T cell repertoires in cytomegalovirus infection. Overall study context: Evidence of both CMV infection and a matching HLA type came from public TCR beta signatures.

TCRdb used MiXCR to reprocess the reads, holding one entry per CDR3 protein. The sample comprises 680,000 or so distinct CDR3 sequences, 35% of which are singletons, and 2.5% to 3.5% rests with the top ten. This clonotype was found once. Germline CDR1 and CDR2: LNHDA and SQIVND (reference sequence). The V end lost 3 bases, the J end lost 0 bases, and 14 bases lay between the germline ends. The CDR3 loop spans 16 amino acids. The V call is TRBV19, the J call TRBJ1-1, with TRBD1 as a possible D gene (6 bases). This TCR came from a human donor in good health (CMV status not recorded). Some clones in this sample may be carry-over from other donors' samples. The sequenced sample was PBMCs. In DNA, the CDR3 is TGTGCCAGTAGTATCCCTCATGACAGGCTGAACACTGAAGCTTTCTTT. Translating it yields CASSIPHDRLNTEAFF.